The clone carrying this T cell receptor beta chain has just a few counts. Its antigen is unknown. Germline CDR1 and CDR2: SGHAT and FQNNGV. This CDR3 comprises 15 residues. V trimming: 6 bases; J trimming: 5 bases; junction bases outside the gene matches: 12. Missing from this donor's record is the CMV serostatus. These data originate in a study of cytomegalovirus exposure and HLA in healthy donors. Study in general: HLA-typed donors were the source of approximately 88 million unique TCRs, which an early data release held.

The PCR ran on 60 Vbeta and 13 Jbeta primers. Produced via immunoSEQ multiplex PCR; TCRdb's table is partial and in-frame only. The sample has 150,000 to 200,000 clones; 65% to 90% are singletons. Study-wide findings and caveats: Researchers counted around 180 TCR beta chains as cytomegalovirus-associated.

Sequenced input: PBMCs. The TCR was taken from a human donor in good health. The V and J genes are TRBV11-2 and TRBJ2-5, with 7 bases aligning to TRBD1. The DNA of the CDR3 is TGTGCCAGCAGTGGGGTGAGGGGGCGAGGGGAGACCCAGTACTTC. Translation: CASSGVRGRGETQYF.